One sample yielded the 20 T cell receptor beta chains listed below, sequenced in a study of blood T cell repertoires in COVID-19. The assay was immunoSEQ multiplex PCR, and TCRdb's table has in-frame clones only and misses some. The sample holds 65,000 to 80,000 clones, roughly 90% seen once. The source material was peripheral blood. The source is a man aged 80 or over in a cohort sampled during active COVID-19.

The CDR3 spells CASSLDSGQGGEAFF. For the CDR3, the DNA is TGTGCCAGCAGCTTAGATTCGGGACAGGGTGGTGAAGCTTTCTTT. The chain has TRBV11-2 and TRBJ1-1; 9 bases are a match to TRBD1. CDR1 and CDR2 from the germline V gene are SGHAT and FQNNGV. The CDR3 covers 15 residues. Trimming took 0 bases from V and 7 from J; bases not matched to a gene: 6.

The chain combines TRBV28 with TRBJ1-2, with unresolved D. Deletions cut 6 bases from V and 4 bases from J, with 3 bases between. Germline lookup yields CDR1 MDHEN and CDR2 SYDVKM. The CDR3 extends over 10 amino acids. CDR3 residues: CASSRYGYTF. The CDR3 DNA reads TGTGCCAGCAGCCGCTATGGCTACACCTTC.

This chain links TRBV10-3 with TRBJ1-4; TRBD1 matches at 7 bases. Germline-derived CDR1 and CDR2 are ENHRY and SYGVKD. The CDR3 has 14 amino acids. J lost 8 bases, V lost 4 bases, and 7 bases had no gene match. The CDR3, as DNA: TGTGCCATCAGTGCCCGGACAGGACACGAAAAACTGTTTTTT. Translation gives CAISARTGHEKLFF.

The V call is TRBV5-1, the J call TRBJ1-2; 10 bases line up with TRBD1. The CDR3 is made up of 16 amino acids. J was trimmed by 1 base and V by 4 bases; bases with no gene match: 7. CDR1 is SGHRS and CDR2 is YFSETQ in the germline V gene. CDR3 loop: CASSPGQGNNNYGYTF. The CDR3 region has the DNA TGCGCCAGCAGCCCGGGACAGGGGAACAATAACTATGGCTACACCTTC.

The gene calls are TRBV18 and TRBJ1-1; no clear D. Germline V gives CDR1 KGHSH, CDR2 LQKENI. V lost 6 bases and J 3 bases, leaving 14 bases between the germline ends. The length of the CDR3 is 14 residues. As DNA, the CDR3 is TGTGCCAGCTCCCTCCTTCGGGAGGACACTGAAGCTTTCTTT. Its translation: CASSLLREDTEAFF. Full variable domain (rest looked up from reference TRBV18 and TRBJ1-1): NAGVMQNPRHLVRRRGQEARLRCSPMKGHSHVYWYRQLPEEGLKFMVYLQKENIIDESGMPKERFSAEFPKEGPSILRIQQVVRGDSAAYFCASSLLREDTEAFFGQGTRLTVV.

The V gene is TRBV10-3, the J gene TRBJ2-3; the D gene is possibly TRBD2 (8 bases). The CDR3 loop spans 14 amino acids. Germline CDR1 ENHRY, CDR2 SYGVKD. The V gene lost 9 bases and the J gene lost 4 bases, with 17 bases spanning the gap. The CDR3 nucleotides read TGTGCCATACGGGGGGGGCAGGGGGCAGATACGCAGTATTTT. Amino acid sequence: CAIRGGQGADTQYF.

The chain joins TRBV4-2 to TRBJ2-4; a weak D match, TRBD1 (5 bases). CDR1 and CDR2 from the germline V gene are LGHNA and YNFKEQ. V dropped 0 bases and J dropped 7 bases, with 13 bases sitting between them. The CDR3 length is 15 residues. The CDR3 sequence is CASSQDQVGANIQYF. CDR3 bases: TGTGCCAGCAGCCAAGATCAGGTAGGGGCGAACATTCAGTACTTC.

This clone was seen more than once but under ten times. The CDR3 DNA follows: TGTGCCAGCAGCCTTCAGGTGAACTATGGCTACACCTTC. It encodes CASSLQVNYGYTF. The chain carries TRBV14 and TRBJ1-2; D remains unclear. The CDR3 sequence is 13 residues long. Germline V lookup: CDR1 SGHDN, CDR2 FVKESK. V was cut by 4 bases and J by 2 bases, with 8 bases left in between.

The sample holds one count of this clone. CDR3 amino acids: CASSTGIYGYTF. The CDR3 DNA follows: TGTGCCAGCAGTACAGGGATCTATGGCTACACCTTC. The chain combines TRBV12-3 or TRBV12-4 with TRBJ1-2; D is perhaps TRBD1 (6 bases). CDR3 size: 12 residues. Trimming took 5 bases from V and 4 from J, leaving 8 bases between them.

This clone is a singleton in its sample. The V and J genes are TRBV5-4 and TRBJ2-6, with D possibly being TRBD1 (5 bases). V dropped 0 bases and J dropped 0 bases, with 13 bases sitting between them. Germline-derived CDR1 and CDR2 are SGHNT and YYREEE (reference sequence). The CDR3 has 18 residues. DNA of the CDR3: TGTGCCAGCAGCTTGGGATCGGACACCGTCTCTGGGGCCAACGTCCTGACTTTC. Residues: CASSLGSDTVSGANVLTF.

The chain carries TRBV19 and TRBJ1-5; 7 bases map to TRBD1. Looked up from germline, CDR1 is LNHDA and CDR2 is SQIVND (reference sequence). The CDR3 runs to 17 residues. J gave up 0 bases and V 5 bases, and 10 bases lay outside the gene matches. CDR3 region: CASSLGTVFYSNQPQHF. In nucleotides, the CDR3 is TGTGCCAGTAGTCTTGGGACAGTGTTTTATAGCAATCAGCCCCAGCATTTT.

The chain employs TRBV9 and TRBJ2-1, with 11 bases fitting TRBD2. This CDR3 is built from 16 residues. V lost 1 base to trimming and J lost 5 bases; unmatched junction nucleotides: 5. Germline loops: CDR1 SGDLS, CDR2 YYNGEE. For the CDR3, the DNA is TGTGCCAGCAGCGTACTAGCGGGGGGCCTCCACAATGAGCAGTTCTTC. It specifies CASSVLAGGLHNEQFF.

V is TRBV5-1 and J is TRBJ2-3, with 16 bases that match TRBD2. CDR1 and CDR2 from the germline V gene are SGHRS and YFSETQ. Trimming at V came to 0 bases and at J to 3 bases, leaving 10 bases not matched to a gene. CDR3 length: 20 residues. Here the CDR3 DNA reads TGCGCCAGCAGCTTGGTCCCACTGGGACTAGCGGGGGGGCGTACAGATACGCAGTATTTT. Translated, it gives CASSLVPLGLAGGRTDTQYF.

This clone was observed a single time. V gene TRBV18 combines with J gene TRBJ2-7, with 7 bases that match TRBD1. This CDR3 has 13 amino acids. V was clipped by 6 bases and J by 3 bases; unmatched bases: 5. CDR1 and CDR2 from the germline V gene are KGHSH and LQKENI. The CDR3 coding sequence is TGTGCCAGCTCCCCGGGACAGAACTACGAGCAGTACTTC. Translating gives CASSPGQNYEQYF.

The count of this clone is one. This chain joins TRBV18 and TRBJ2-7; no clear D. CDR3 length equals 14 residues. In germline, CDR1 is KGHSH, CDR2 LQKENI. V dropped 2 bases and J dropped 0 bases, with 8 bases sitting between them. This chain's CDR3 is CASSPELSSYEQYF. The CDR3 coding sequence is TGTGCCAGCTCACCAGAACTGAGCTCCTACGAGCAGTACTTC.

The sample holds one count of this clone. The chain carries TRBV29-1 and TRBJ2-5, with 8 positions matching TRBD1. The ends lost 7 bases at V and 2 bases at J; junction bases unmatched: 9. Germline lookup yields CDR1 SQVTM and CDR2 ANQGSEA. The CDR3 runs 14 residues. CDR3 loop: CSAGQVVGQETQYF. The CDR3 DNA is TGCAGCGCGGGACAGGTTGTGGGGCAAGAGACCCAGTACTTC.

The chain employs TRBV7-8 and TRBJ1-1; TRBD1 might be the D (6 bases). V lost 5 bases to trimming and J lost 4 bases, with 14 bases between them. Germline assignment: CDR1 SGHVS and CDR2 FQNEAQ. CDR3 size: 14 residues. CDR3 in DNA: TGTGCCAGCAGCGAAGGGGGATTTGGCACTGAAGCTTTCTTT. Amino acids: CASSEGGFGTEAFF.

The chain employs TRBV28 and TRBJ1-4; no firm D call. Per germline, CDR1 MDHEN and CDR2 SYDVKM. The CDR3 runs 15 residues. The V and J ends lost 1 base and 6 bases respectively, with 12 bases between them. The CDR3 DNA is TGTGCCAGCAGTTTATCGGGTGATATAGATGAAAAACTGTTTTTT. Its translation: CASSLSGDIDEKLFF.

The chain joins TRBV9 to TRBJ2-5; TRBD2 might be the D (7 bases). Trimming pared 2 bases from V and 4 bases from J, leaving 18 bases between. This CDR3 is built from 16 residues. The germline V gene has CDR1 SGDLS and CDR2 YYNGEE. The CDR3 DNA reads as TGTGCCAGCAGCGTTCTCGGGGGGCCAGTGGTAGAGACCCAGTACTTC. Protein: CASSVLGGPVVETQYF.

The J gene is TRBJ2-3, the V gene TRBV5-4; 10 bases are shared with TRBD2. Germline lookup yields CDR1 SGHNT and CDR2 YYREEE (reference sequence). This CDR3 has 15 residues. Trimming removed 6 bases from V and 2 bases from J; junction bases left unmatched: 6. CDR3 sequence: CASNLAGASTDTQYF. The CDR3 DNA sequence: TGTGCCAGCAATCTAGCGGGGGCCTCCACAGATACGCAGTATTTT.